This entry features one TCR beta chain sequence. Its antigen is not yet known. Qualities for individual bases were not recorded, and no much larger clone is one base off. The entry originates in a study of shared T cell receptors in the human thymus (dated by TCRdb to 2020 to 2022). For the study in its entirety: The study examined how self-reactive, shared T-cell receptor alpha chains are generated in the human thymus.

The germline V gene (reference sequence) supplies CDR1 LNHDA and CDR2 SQIVND. V sheds 9 bases and J sheds 5 bases, leaving 26 bases between their ends. From cysteine to phenylalanine, the CDR3 is 16 amino acids long. Of the read, only the CDR3 DNA is kept; its 48 bases are in frame from base 1. The receptor library was made with the immunoSEQ multiplex PCR assay. Here the immuneACCESS table is served through TCRdb, limited to in-frame sequences with V and J called. Missing clones are a known gap in these copies; in checked studies unresolved V genes cover under half, and the rest lacks a known reason. The table for this sample lists under 450,000 clones; approximately 95% of them were counted only once. 0.015% to 0.025% of the sample is in the top ten clones.

The sequence was collected from a human donor. The V gene is TRBV19 and the J gene is TRBJ2-7; the D gene lacks a confident call. The source material was thymocytes. For the CDR3, the sequence is CASACAAANPNNEQYF. In nucleotides, the sequence is TGTGCCAGCGCCTGCGCGGCGGCCAACCCGAACAACGAGCAGTACTTC.